The text below deals with one T cell receptor (beta chain). These data belong to a study of blood T cell repertoires in COVID-19. For the study at large: Samples representing acute and convalescent COVID-19 were sourced from the United States, Italy and Spain. Sources were T cells, B-cell-depleted T cells, or PBMCs; the material itself was cDNA or gDNA.

The CDR3 loop spans 16 amino acids. Germline V lookup: CDR1 MGHRA, CDR2 YSYEKL. The V end was cut by 0 bases, the J end by 1 base, with 12 bases between. Sequencing was performed with immunoSEQ multiplex PCR; in TCRdb, only in-frame clones are kept and a portion is missing. The repertoire consists of about 250,000 clones, with 80% to 90% occurring once and the leading ten covering approximately 4%. The study assigned cohorts using participant-reported clinical history. Sequenced input: PBMCs or T cells enriched from blood (not recorded which). This receptor was taken from a woman aged 25 to 39 who had recovered from COVID-19. The rearrangement links TRBV4-1 to TRBJ1-1; D is possibly TRBD1 (6 bases). The CDR3 spells CASSQEWGLRNTEAFF. DNA of the CDR3: TGCGCCAGCAGCCAAGAATGGGGGCTTCGGAACACTGAAGCTTTCTTT.